A single sample is the source of the 28 T cell receptor beta chains below, sequenced in a study of regulatory T cells in long-lasting Graves disease. Relying on iRepertoire HTBI primers and Arm-PCR of CDR3 regions, the team built TCR beta libraries. TCRdb used MiXCR to reprocess the multiplex PCR reads, holding one entry per CDR3 protein. Here the sample spans around 400,000 distinct CDR3 sequences, roughly 23% being singletons. Noted time point: persistent/refractory GD, antithyroid drugs over 5 years with positive TRAb. PBMC-derived RNA was used for the TCR library. The sample was peripheral blood mononuclear cells (PBMCs), taken when the disease was refractory, from a patient treated with antithyroid drugs. Every receptor here comes from a female donor with Graves disease.

This clonotype has only a few counts. V is TRBV5-1 and J is TRBJ2-1; D is uncertain. In germline, CDR1 is SGHRS, CDR2 YFSETQ. This CDR3 contains 12 residues. Trimming took 1 base from V and 7 from J, leaving 6 bases between them. DNA of the CDR3: TGCGCCAGCAGCTTGCCTTCGAATGAGCAGTTCTTC. It yields the protein CASSLPSNEQFF.

As regards this clonotype: A much bigger clone sits one base away, suggesting this may be a read error. V usage is TRBV28 and J usage is TRBJ2-2, with TRBD2 identical over 7 bases. CDR1 is MDHEN, CDR2 SYDVKM, per germline. CDR3 length equals 17 residues. J gave up 4 bases and V 6 bases, and 14 bases lay outside the gene matches. CDR3: CASRDLAERWGTGELFF. The CDR3 coding sequence is TGTGCCAGCAGGGATCTAGCGGAGAGGTGGGGCACCGGGGAGCTGTTTTTT.

The chain couples TRBV3-1 to TRBJ1-5; D remains ambiguous. With 4 bases removed from V and 0 bases from J, the gap between germline ends came to 7 bases. The CDR3 has 14 residues. CDR1 and CDR2 from the germline V gene are LGHDT and YNNKEL (reference sequence). Written as DNA, the CDR3 is TGTGCCAGCAGCCTTACACATAGCAATCAGCCCCAGCATTTT. Residues: CASSLTHSNQPQHF.

The chain has TRBV20-1 and TRBJ2-5; TRBD2 agrees at 14 bases. CDR3 length equals 13 residues. Germline assignment: CDR1 DFQATT and CDR2 SNEGSKA (reference sequence). In DNA, the CDR3 is TGCGGGGGACTAGCGGGAGAGCAAGAGACCCAGTACTTC. Its translation: CGGLAGEQETQYF.

This chain joins TRBV6-2 or TRBV6-3 and TRBJ1-5, with 7 bases matching TRBD1. Germline V CDR1 and CDR2: MNHEY, SVGEGT. This CDR3 is 13 amino acids long. V gave up 5 bases and J gave up 8 bases; unmatched junction bases: 6. The DNA of the CDR3 is TGTGCCAGCAGTGGGACAGCCAGGGAGCCCCAGCATTTT. This encodes CASSGTAREPQHF.

This clonotype was counted once. Since no conserved phenylalanine or tryptophan closes the CDR3, a read error is the likely cause. This chain joins TRBV3-1 and TRBJ2-5; no clear D gene. V was trimmed by 2 bases and J by 3 bases, leaving 10 bases between them. Germline V gives CDR1 LGHDT, CDR2 YNNKEL (reference sequence). The CDR3 spans 14 residues. For the CDR3, the DNA is TGTGCCAGCAGCCAACGTGGTGGGGAAGAGACCCAGTACCTC. It codes for CASSQRGGEETQYL.

The sample holds many counts of this clonotype. V gene TRBV28 combines with J gene TRBJ2-7; no clear D gene. The CDR3 contains 11 residues. Trimming removed 5 bases at V and 6 bases at J, with 8 bases between. Germline assignment: CDR1 MDHEN and CDR2 SYDVKM. In DNA form, the CDR3 reads TGTGCCAGCAGTGTCAGGATCGAGCAGTACTTC. Residues: CASSVRIEQYF.

Many counts were recorded for this clonotype. The J gene is TRBJ1-2, the V gene TRBV29-1; maybe TRBD1 (6 bases). This CDR3 is built from 14 residues. Germline CDR1 and CDR2: SQVTM and ANQGSEA. The V end lost 5 bases, the J end lost 3 bases, and 16 bases lay between the germline ends. CDR3 in DNA: TGCAGCGTTCCCCTACAGGGTATGGACTATGGCTACACCTTC. As protein: CSVPLQGMDYGYTF.

CDR3 residues: CASRREVSYEQYF. In DNA, the CDR3 is TGCGCCAGCAGGCGGGAGGTTAGTTACGAGCAGTACTTC. The chain joins TRBV5-1 to TRBJ2-7; 8 bases match TRBD2. Germline values: CDR1 SGHRS, CDR2 YFSETQ. Germline trimming cut 5 bases from V and 4 bases from J; bases unmatched to any gene: 5. This CDR3 has 13 amino acids.

The gene calls are TRBV12-3 or TRBV12-4 and TRBJ2-1; D is perhaps TRBD1 or TRBD2 (5 bases each). The length of the CDR3 is 13 residues. Trimming removed 5 bases at V and 6 bases at J, with 11 bases between. CDR3 sequence (DNA): TGTGCCAGCAGTCCCGGGACCCTCAATGAGCAGTTCTTC. Amino acid sequence: CASSPGTLNEQFF.

The rearrangement links TRBV28 to TRBJ1-3; D call uncertain. CDR3 length equals 16 residues. Trimming removed 6 bases at V and 0 bases at J, with 15 bases between. Germline V gives CDR1 MDHEN, CDR2 SYDVKM. CDR3 nucleotide sequence: TGTGCCAGCAGCTTCCTGGACTGGAGCTCTGGAAACACCATATATTTT. This sequence encodes CASSFLDWSSGNTIYF.

The chain links TRBV7-9 to TRBJ2-1; TRBD2 agrees at 11 bases. After removal of 10 bases from V and 5 bases from J, the junction contained 10 bases not matched to a gene. The CDR3 runs to 15 residues. Germline V CDR1 and CDR2: SEHNR, FQNEAQ (reference sequence). CDR3 loop: CATTPPGLADNEQFF. CDR3 bases: TGTGCCACAACACCGCCGGGACTAGCGGACAATGAGCAGTTCTTC.

This clonotype has only a few counts. This chain joins TRBV19 and TRBJ1-1; D not resolved. The CDR3 covers 13 residues. V lost 5 bases and J lost 1, with 8 bases in between. Germline values: CDR1 LNHDA, CDR2 SQIVND (reference sequence). The CDR3 DNA is TGTGCCAGTAGTGCGACACCGAACACTGAAGCTTTCTTT. It specifies CASSATPNTEAFF.

This clonotype was seen at least ten times. V is TRBV20-1 and J is TRBJ1-2; TRBD1 might be the D (5 bases). The CDR3 is 13 residues long. Trimming took off 5 bases at V and 5 bases at J, with 15 bases between the two ends. From germline, CDR1 is DFQATT and CDR2 SNEGSKA (reference sequence). The CDR3 sequence: CSAPAGMEYGYTF. For the CDR3, the DNA is TGCAGTGCTCCCGCAGGGATGGAATATGGCTACACCTTC.

This clonotype was seen only a few times. The rearrangement joins TRBV20-1 to TRBJ2-7, with D possibly being TRBD1 (6 bases). With 2 bases removed from V and 0 bases from J, the gap between germline ends came to 14 bases. This CDR3 has 15 amino acids. The germline gives CDR1 DFQATT, CDR2 SNEGSKA (reference sequence). The CDR3 DNA is TGCAGTGCTAGACCTCGGGACACGAGCTCCTACGAGCAGTACTTC. Translating gives CSARPRDTSSYEQYF.

On this clonotype itself: This could be a read error, since a much larger clone is one nucleotide away. The chain combines TRBV7-9 with TRBJ2-7; D not certain. Between the trimmed V and J ends, which lost 2 bases and 5 bases, there was a span of 16 bases. The length of the CDR3 is 15 residues. Germline CDR1 SEHNR, CDR2 FQNEAQ (reference sequence). The DNA for the CDR3 is TGTGCCAGCAGCTTAACCGGGCCCTACCTCCACGAGCAGTACTTC. This sequence encodes CASSLTGPYLHEQYF.

The genes are TRBV19 and TRBJ1-5; D is unclear. The CDR3 has 15 amino acids. The germline CDR1 and CDR2 sequences are LNHDA and SQIVND (reference sequence). Trimming pared 3 bases from V and 0 bases from J, leaving 9 bases between. CDR3 bases: TGTGCCAGTAGTATGGTCGTTCCTAGCAATCAGCCCCAGCATTTT. Translation: CASSMVVPSNQPQHF.

This clonotype was found a few times. This rearrangement joins TRBV14 to TRBJ2-5, with D possibly matching TRBD1 (6 bases). The germline V and J ends were trimmed by 8 bases and 4 bases, with 11 bases remaining between them. The CDR3 sequence is 12 residues long. The germline CDR1 and CDR2 sequences are SGHDN and FVKESK. In nucleotides, the CDR3 is TGTGCCAGCGGGCAGGGGAGAGAGACCCAGTACTTC. Amino acid sequence: CASGQGRETQYF.

CDR3 loop: CSARVTSGKSSYEQYF. CDR3 bases: TGCAGTGCTAGGGTTACTAGCGGTAAGAGCTCCTACGAGCAGTACTTC. This sequence joins TRBV20-1 and TRBJ2-7; 8 bases fit TRBD2. With V trimmed by 3 bases and J by 0 bases, 10 bases remained unmatched. Germline-derived CDR1 and CDR2 are DFQATT and SNEGSKA (reference sequence). This CDR3 comprises 16 residues.

V and J are TRBV19 and TRBJ1-5, with 7 bases lining up with TRBD1. The length of the CDR3 is 14 residues. The junction had 10 bases not matched to a gene; V was cut back by 7 bases and J by 7 bases. CDR1 and CDR2 from the germline V gene are LNHDA and SQIVND (reference sequence). CDR3 sequence reads: CASNPRQGRQPQHF. The CDR3 bases are TGTGCCAGTAACCCGCGACAGGGTCGGCAGCCCCAGCATTTT.

The V and J genes are TRBV10-3 and TRBJ1-3; no clear D gene. Germline loops: CDR1 ENHRY, CDR2 SYGVKD. V was pared by 2 bases and J by 0 bases, with 5 bases between. The CDR3 consists of 14 residues. The CDR3 here is CAISELDSGNTIYF. In DNA, the CDR3 is TGTGCCATCAGTGAGCTAGACTCTGGAAACACCATATATTTT.

Of note for this clonotype: With a much larger clone just one base away, this may be a read error. This chain links TRBV20-1 with TRBJ1-2; 7 nucleotides agree with TRBD1. With V trimmed by 0 bases and J by 2 bases, 3 bases remained unmatched. Looked up from germline, CDR1 is DFQATT and CDR2 is SNEGSKA (reference sequence). The CDR3 extends over 14 amino acids. CDR3 in DNA: TGCAGTGCTAGAGACGCAGGGGGGAACTATGGCTACACCTTC. As protein: CSARDAGGNYGYTF.

In this sample, this clonotype turned up many times. J is TRBJ1-4 and V is TRBV29-1; 9 bases line up with TRBD1. The CDR3 has 13 residues. J was trimmed by 7 bases and V by 7 bases; bases with no gene match: 7. The germline V gene has CDR1 SQVTM and CDR2 ANQGSEA. For the CDR3, the DNA is TGCAGCGGGACCGGGACAGGGCCTGAAAAACTGTTTTTT. It codes for CSGTGTGPEKLFF.

The rearrangement links TRBV28 to TRBJ2-2, with TRBD2 matching 10 bases. V shed 6 bases, J shed 0 bases, and the junction held 1 base outside the gene matches. CDR3 size: 15 residues. Germline V gene data show CDR1 as MDHEN and CDR2 as SYDVKM. CDR3 in amino acids: CASRSGGANTGELFF. In DNA form, the CDR3 reads TGTGCCAGCAGGAGCGGGGGGGCGAACACCGGGGAGCTGTTTTTT.

The J gene is TRBJ2-7, the V gene TRBV28; D is perhaps TRBD2 (7 bases). V was clipped by 7 bases and J by 2 bases, with 15 bases between them. Germline V gene sequence: CDR1 MDHEN, CDR2 SYDVKM. The length of the CDR3 is 14 residues. For the CDR3, the DNA is TGTGCCAGCACCGGGGGCGGGGGTCCCTACGAGCAGTACTTC. It yields the protein CASTGGGGPYEQYF.

The genes are TRBV6-1 and TRBJ2-1, with D possibly matching TRBD2 (5 bases). The V and J ends lost 7 bases and 10 bases respectively, with 20 bases between them. The germline V gene encodes CDR1 MNHNS and CDR2 SASEGT. This CDR3 is built from 14 residues. The CDR3 spells CASIPSRAFREQFF. The CDR3, as DNA: TGTGCCAGCATCCCTTCGAGGGCGTTCAGAGAGCAGTTCTTC.

This clonotype was counted only a few times. Given the absence of the conserved phenylalanine or tryptophan at the CDR3 end, a read error is likely. The chain links TRBV27 to TRBJ2-7; possibly TRBD2 for D (5 bases). Trimming took off 6 bases at V and 6 bases at J, with 12 bases between the two ends. The CDR3 covers 12 residues. Germline CDR1 MNHEY, CDR2 SMNVEV (reference sequence). The CDR3 DNA follows: TGTGCCAGCAGGCGCGGAGGCACCGAGCAGTACTCC. This gives the protein CASRRGGTEQYS.

This clonotype was recorded at least ten times. The rearrangement joins TRBV27 to TRBJ1-2; 10 nucleotides align to TRBD1. The CDR3 extends over 14 amino acids. Germline V gives CDR1 MNHEY, CDR2 SMNVEV (reference sequence). The ends lost 5 bases at V and 7 bases at J; junction bases unmatched: 7. The CDR3 is CASSPGQGYGGYTF. CDR3 in DNA: TGTGCCAGCAGTCCGGGACAGGGGTACGGTGGCTACACCTTC.